Following are 32 T cell receptor beta chains from one sample sequenced in a study of OX40 agonist ivuxolimab in advanced cancers. This table comes from immunoSEQ multiplex PCR, and its TCRdb copy is limited to in-frame clones, with some not included. The data show 10,000 or so clones, 65% to 85% seen once. The sequencing here drew on CD4+ or CD8+ T cells sorted from blood, taken in a trial of the OX40 agonist ivuxolimab. The source of these receptors is an adult with an advanced solid tumor such as melanoma, head and neck, liver or kidney cancer.

This clone was counted a single time. The rearrangement joins TRBV5-6 to TRBJ1-5; no firm D call. The CDR3 runs 15 residues. The germline V gene has CDR1 SGHDT and CDR2 YYEEEE. V was pared by 1 base and J by 5 bases, with 13 bases between. CDR3 nucleotide sequence: TGTGCCAGCAGCTTGCAAACTTCCATTTATCAGCCCCAGCATTTT. Residues: CASSLQTSIYQPQHF. Full variable domain (remainder filled in from reference TRBV5-6 and TRBJ1-5): DAGVTQSPTHLIKTRGQQVTLRCSPKSGHDTVSWYQQALGQGPQFIFQYYEEEERQRGNFPDRFSGHQFPNYSSELNVNALLLGDSALYLCASSLQTSIYQPQHFGDGTRLSIL.

The rearrangement joins TRBV19 to TRBJ1-1; D is unresolved. V was pared by 1 base and J by 3 bases, with 12 bases between. CDR1 and CDR2 (germline): LNHDA, SQIVND (reference sequence). The CDR3 runs to 15 residues. CDR3 sequence reads: CASSIAAGRDTEAFF. CDR3 DNA sequence: TGTGCCAGTAGTATAGCGGCTGGCAGAGACACTGAAGCTTTCTTT.

V gene TRBV4-1 combines with J gene TRBJ2-1; 8 bases fit TRBD2. This CDR3 region has 15 residues. Looked up from germline, CDR1 is MGHRA and CDR2 is YSYEKL. Trimming took 5 bases from V and 0 from J; bases not matched to a gene: 3. CDR3 DNA sequence: TGCGCCAGCAGCGCGAGCGGGAGCTCCTACAATGAGCAGTTCTTC. Encoded protein: CASSASGSSYNEQFF.

The chain joins TRBV27 to TRBJ2-1; a weak D match, TRBD2 (7 bases). The germline V gene encodes CDR1 MNHEY and CDR2 SMNVEV (reference sequence). Trimming stripped 6 bases from V and 15 bases from J, with 21 bases between. The CDR3 is made up of 13 amino acids. CDR3 coding DNA: TGTGCCAGCAGAACCCGAGGCGGGGGCCTCCCGTTCTTC. Encoded protein: CASRTRGGGLPFF.

V is TRBV10-1 and J is TRBJ2-5; 9 nucleotides match TRBD2. CDR1 is WNHNN and CDR2 is SYGVQD in the germline V gene (reference sequence). Trimming removed 3 bases from V and 5 bases from J; junction bases left unmatched: 7. This CDR3 has 15 amino acids. CDR3: CASSDRREGLETQYF. The DNA of the CDR3 is TGCGCCAGCAGTGACCGGCGGGAGGGCCTGGAGACCCAGTACTTC.

This clone was counted a single time. The chain uses TRBV9 and TRBJ2-3; D gene ambiguous. Trimming removed 4 bases at V and 6 bases at J, with 9 bases between. This CDR3 region has 12 residues. The germline gives CDR1 SGDLS, CDR2 YYNGEE. The CDR3 region is CASSQSSDTQYF. DNA for the CDR3: TGTGCCAGCAGCCAGTCGTCGGATACGCAGTATTTT.

The J gene is TRBJ2-1, the V gene TRBV7-2; D remains ambiguous. Germline V gives CDR1 SGHTA, CDR2 FQGNSA. Trimming shortened V by 2 bases and J by 0 bases, and 8 bases separated the two germline ends. CDR3 size: 15 residues. CDR3 residues: CASSLSGSSYNEQFF. DNA of the CDR3: TGTGCCAGCAGCTTAAGTGGCAGCTCCTACAATGAGCAGTTCTTC.

The chain combines TRBV7-3 with TRBJ2-2; 8 bases fit TRBD1. CDR1 SGHTA and CDR2 FQGTGA come from the germline V gene. The V and J ends lost 5 bases and 1 base, in that order; junction bases with no gene match: 12. This CDR3 is 18 amino acids long. Written as DNA, the CDR3 is TGTGCCAGCAGCCCCCAGCCCGGACAGGGTTGGAACACCGGGGAGCTGTTTTTT. The encoded protein is CASSPQPGQGWNTGELFF.

The chain uses TRBV9 and TRBJ2-5; no reliable D call. The CDR3 spans 14 residues. V lost 0 bases and J lost 0, with 6 bases in between. CDR1 is SGDLS, CDR2 YYNGEE, per germline. The CDR3 is CASSVALDQETQYF. The CDR3 DNA follows: TGTGCCAGCAGCGTAGCCCTCGACCAAGAGACCCAGTACTTC.

CDR3 bases: TGTGCCAGCAGTGATATCGGGGGGCCAGAGACCCAGTACTTC. This translates into CASSDIGGPETQYF. The chain is built from TRBV25-1 and TRBJ2-5, with D perhaps TRBD2 (7 bases). V lost 3 bases, J lost 4 bases, and 12 bases lay in between. Germline CDR1 reads MGHDK; CDR2 reads SYGVNS. The CDR3 is 14 residues long.

V gene TRBV7-9 combines with J gene TRBJ2-7; 8 positions match TRBD2. This CDR3 comprises 14 residues. Looked up from germline, CDR1 is SEHNR and CDR2 is FQNEAQ (reference sequence). Trimming removed 6 bases from V and 4 bases from J; junction bases left unmatched: 8. The DNA of the CDR3 is TGTGCCAGCAGTCAAGCGGGAGCATTATACGAGCAGTACTTC. Translation: CASSQAGALYEQYF.

V is TRBV19 and J is TRBJ2-1; D not certain. The V end was cut by 4 bases, the J end by 0 bases, with 13 bases between. CDR1 and CDR2 from the germline V gene are LNHDA and SQIVND (reference sequence). The CDR3 consists of 16 residues. The CDR3 is CASSKTVPSSYNEQFF. In DNA form, the CDR3 reads TGTGCCAGTAGTAAGACGGTCCCCAGCTCCTACAATGAGCAGTTCTTC.

This rearrangement joins TRBV15 to TRBJ1-2; D gene uncertain. The CDR3 length is 14 residues. Germline loops: CDR1 LNHNV, CDR2 YYDKDF (reference sequence). V lost 3 bases to trimming and J lost 4 bases, with 12 bases between them. For the CDR3, the DNA is TGTGCCACCAGCAGCTCATACGATGCCTATGGCTACACCTTC. This sequence encodes CATSSSYDAYGYTF.

The chain joins TRBV2 to TRBJ2-7, with TRBD1 as a possible D gene (6 bases). V was cut by 3 bases and J by 7 bases, with 13 bases left in between. This CDR3 has 13 amino acids. CDR1 is SNHLY and CDR2 is FYNNEI in the germline V gene. CDR3 bases: TGTGCCAGCAGTGACAGTACAGGGAATGAGCAGTACTTC. Translating it yields CASSDSTGNEQYF. Using reference TRBV2 and TRBJ2-7 for the parts outside the CDR3, the full variable domain is EPEVTQTPSHQVTQMGQEVILRCVPISNHLYFYWYRQILGQKVEFLVSFYNNEISEKSEIFDDQFSVERPDGSNFTLKIRSTKLEDSAMYFCASSDSTGNEQYFGPGTRLTVT.

The V gene is TRBV2, the J gene TRBJ2-7, with D perhaps assigned TRBD1 or TRBD2 (5 bases each). Looked up from germline, CDR1 is SNHLY and CDR2 is FYNNEI. Trimming removed 3 bases from V and 2 bases from J, with 11 bases in between. This CDR3 is 14 amino acids long. The CDR3 nucleotides are TGTGCCAGCAGTGACAGCGGACACCCCTACGAGCAGTACTTC. It translates to CASSDSGHPYEQYF.

V gene TRBV6-4 combines with J gene TRBJ2-1, with TRBD2 identical over 7 bases. The CDR3 runs 14 residues. V was clipped by 6 bases and J by 7 bases; unmatched bases: 9. Germline V gene data show CDR1 as MRHNA and CDR2 as SNTAGT. The CDR3 bases are TGTGCCAGCAGCGAAGTGTGGGAGGGGAATGAGCAGTTCTTC. This gives the protein CASSEVWEGNEQFF.

This clone was seen a single time. The CDR3 spells CASSEISGSYEQYF. The CDR3 DNA is TGTGCCAGCAGTGAAATCTCAGGGTCCTACGAGCAGTACTTC. This chain connects TRBV6-1 to TRBJ2-7, with a weak D call TRBD1 (5 bases). Trimming removed 2 bases at V and 1 base at J, with 9 bases between. Germline values: CDR1 MNHNS, CDR2 SASEGT. The CDR3 totals 14 residues.

The gene calls are TRBV7-2 and TRBJ1-2; D is unclear. The CDR3 contains 13 residues. Germline assignment: CDR1 SGHTA and CDR2 FQGNSA. Trimming left V 7 bases short and J 6 bases short, with 15 bases between. CDR3 in amino acids: CASILWTFDGYTF. CDR3 nucleotide sequence: TGTGCCAGCATCCTGTGGACCTTCGATGGCTACACCTTC.

The chain combines TRBV5-5 with TRBJ1-1; D unresolved. V gave up 4 bases and J gave up 11 bases, with 18 bases separating them. Germline V lookup: CDR1 SGHKS, CDR2 YYEKEE (reference sequence). This CDR3 is built from 13 residues. The CDR3 spells CASSILSSGSAFF. The CDR3 coding sequence is TGTGCCAGCAGCATCCTCAGTTCCGGGTCGGCTTTCTTT.

The rearrangement joins TRBV9 to TRBJ1-6; no reliable D call. Germline-derived CDR1 and CDR2 are SGDLS and YYNGEE. With 0 bases removed from V and 9 bases from J, the gap between germline ends came to 7 bases. CDR3 length: 13 residues. This chain's CDR3 is CASSVAPTSPLHF. The CDR3, as DNA: TGTGCCAGCAGCGTAGCCCCCACTTCACCCCTCCACTTT.

This chain uses TRBV5-1 with TRBJ2-1; D not resolved. Germline-derived CDR1 and CDR2 are SGHRS and YFSETQ. The CDR3 has 12 residues. The germline V and J ends were trimmed by 9 bases and 0 bases, with 7 bases remaining between them. The CDR3 spells CATGSSYNEQFF. The CDR3, as DNA: TGCGCCACCGGTAGCTCCTACAATGAGCAGTTCTTC.

The V call is TRBV18, the J call TRBJ2-1, with 10 bases that match TRBD2. The CDR3 runs 18 residues. The germline CDR1 and CDR2 sequences are KGHSH and LQKENI. The junction had 13 bases not matched to a gene; V was cut back by 6 bases and J by 2 bases. The CDR3: CASSLTSGAHGPYNEQFF. CDR3 bases: TGTGCCAGCTCCCTCACTAGCGGGGCCCACGGCCCCTACAATGAGCAGTTCTTC.

The genes are TRBV9 and TRBJ2-7, with a weak D call TRBD2 (6 bases). V was cut by 2 bases and J by 6 bases, with 9 bases left in between. Germline V gene sequence: CDR1 SGDLS, CDR2 YYNGEE. The CDR3 has 12 amino acids. CDR3 amino acids: CASSVTGSEQYF. CDR3 in DNA: TGTGCCAGCAGCGTTACCGGGAGCGAGCAGTACTTC.

The chain carries TRBV2 and TRBJ2-3; 9 nucleotides line up with TRBD2. The germline gives CDR1 SNHLY, CDR2 FYNNEI. J was trimmed by 4 bases and V by 3 bases; bases with no gene match: 8. CDR3 length: 16 amino acids. The CDR3 is CASSDEAGGPSDTQYF. In DNA, the CDR3 is TGTGCCAGCAGTGATGAGGCGGGGGGGCCATCAGATACGCAGTATTTT.

V gene TRBV27 combines with J gene TRBJ2-7; possibly TRBD2 for D (7 bases). Germline V CDR1 and CDR2: MNHEY, SMNVEV (reference sequence). The CDR3 covers 15 residues. Deletions cut 7 bases from V and 3 bases from J, with 19 bases between. The CDR3 bases are TGTGCCAGCACCGTGAACCGGGGGGCGGGCTACGAGCAGTACTTC. Its protein product is CASTVNRGAGYEQYF.

The gene calls are TRBV19 and TRBJ2-5; 8 positions agree with TRBD2. Germline V lookup: CDR1 LNHDA, CDR2 SQIVND (reference sequence). The CDR3 is 15 residues long. V was pared by 5 bases and J by 5 bases, with 10 bases of the junction left unmatched. CDR3: CASSQKGLEGETQYF. The DNA for the CDR3 is TGTGCCAGTAGTCAAAAGGGACTAGAGGGGGAGACCCAGTACTTC.

The V call is TRBV6-4, the J call TRBJ2-1; possible D gene TRBD2, 7 bases. The ends were cut back, 6 bases at V and 6 bases at J, with 18 bases in the middle. Germline V CDR1 and CDR2: MRHNA, SNTAGT. The CDR3 totals 15 residues. The CDR3 region has the DNA TGTGCCAGCAGCCGGGGAGGGGGGACGTCCAATGAGCAGTTCTTC. Amino acid sequence: CASSRGGGTSNEQFF.

This chain joins TRBV7-9 and TRBJ1-1, with D perhaps TRBD1 (6 bases). V lost 5 bases to trimming and J lost 4 bases, with 14 bases between them. CDR3 size: 14 residues. Germline CDR1 reads SEHNR; CDR2 reads FQNEAQ (reference sequence). The DNA for the CDR3 is TGTGCCAGCAGCCGCCCGGGGGCGAGCACTGAAGCTTTCTTT. Translated, it gives CASSRPGASTEAFF.

The table lists this clone with a few counts. This chain uses TRBV29-1 with TRBJ1-4; a possible D gene is TRBD1 (6 bases). Germline V gene lookup returns CDR1 SQVTM and CDR2 ANQGSEA. The ends were cut back, 6 bases at V and 4 bases at J, with 18 bases in the middle. The CDR3 length is 15 residues. The CDR3 DNA reads as TGCAGCGTGGCGGGCGGGGGCCTGGGTAATGAAAAACTGTTTTTT. Translating it yields CSVAGGGLGNEKLFF.

This clone is labeled as medium-sized. CDR3: CASSPEGLAGYPQYF. The CDR3 nucleotides read TGTGCCAGCAGCCCCGAAGGACTAGCGGGGTACCCCCAGTACTTC. This chain connects TRBV7-8 to TRBJ2-5; 12 nucleotides align to TRBD2. The CDR3 is 15 amino acids. V lost 5 bases, J lost 9 bases, and 10 bases stayed unmatched. Germline V gene lookup returns CDR1 SGHVS and CDR2 FQNEAQ.

CDR3 loop: CASSAASAAYEQYF. As DNA, the CDR3 is TGTGCCAGCAGCGCCGCTAGTGCCGCCTACGAGCAGTACTTC. This chain links TRBV9 with TRBJ2-7; D gene uncertain. The V end lost 3 bases, the J end lost 2 bases, and 12 bases lay between the germline ends. This CDR3 is built from 14 residues. Germline CDR1 SGDLS, CDR2 YYNGEE.

By sample share, this clone is medium-sized. The rearrangement joins TRBV9 to TRBJ1-2; D call uncertain. The CDR3 covers 13 residues. V lost 0 bases to trimming and J lost 3 bases, with 6 bases between them. Germline values: CDR1 SGDLS, CDR2 YYNGEE. CDR3 in DNA: TGTGCCAGCAGCGTAGGTGGAGACTATGGCTACACCTTC. Residues: CASSVGGDYGYTF.